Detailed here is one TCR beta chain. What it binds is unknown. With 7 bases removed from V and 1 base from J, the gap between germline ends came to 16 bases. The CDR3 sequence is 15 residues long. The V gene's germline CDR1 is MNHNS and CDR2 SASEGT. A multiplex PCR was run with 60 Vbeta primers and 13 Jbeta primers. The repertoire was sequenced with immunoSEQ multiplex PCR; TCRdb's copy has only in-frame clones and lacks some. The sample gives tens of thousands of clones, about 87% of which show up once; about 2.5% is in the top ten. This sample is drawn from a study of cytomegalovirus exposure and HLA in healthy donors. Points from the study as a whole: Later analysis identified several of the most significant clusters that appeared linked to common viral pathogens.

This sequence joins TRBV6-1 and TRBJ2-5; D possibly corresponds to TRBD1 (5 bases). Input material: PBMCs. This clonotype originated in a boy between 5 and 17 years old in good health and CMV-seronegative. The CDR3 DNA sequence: TGTGCCAGCACCCAAGGGGTCGTCGGCCAAGAGACCCAGTACTTC. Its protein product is CASTQGVVGQETQYF.